This T cell receptor beta chain is from a study of monozygotic twins with inflammatory bowel disease. This CDR3 has 18 residues. Germline V gene data show CDR1 as MNHEY and CDR2 as SMNVEV (reference sequence). As regards this clonotype: Its specificity is not known.

Nested amplification of TCRalpha and TCRbeta cDNA involved two PCRs of approximately 16 and 10 cycles. Following a re-call of the 5' RACE reads, TCRdb has one entry per CDR3 protein and lacks DNA. Its clone listing holds approximately 400,000 distinct CDR3 sequences. Findings and limits, study-wide: Evidence failed to back one strong IBD-linked signal or clonotype. Inverse Simpson values showed less TCRbeta diversity in IBD patients than in their healthy co-twins. Sharing of clonotypes with others was lower in IBD patients than in healthy twins, and this was especially so with disease activity.

The chain combines TRBV27 with TRBJ2-6; TCRdb selects TRBD1, and the lack of DNA leaves this call unchecked. Sequencing was performed on blood. This TCR was sampled from a human donor with ulcerative colitis or Crohn's disease, or a healthy co-twin of an affected twin (not recorded which). The CDR3 loop is CASTSFRGEPSGANVLTF.